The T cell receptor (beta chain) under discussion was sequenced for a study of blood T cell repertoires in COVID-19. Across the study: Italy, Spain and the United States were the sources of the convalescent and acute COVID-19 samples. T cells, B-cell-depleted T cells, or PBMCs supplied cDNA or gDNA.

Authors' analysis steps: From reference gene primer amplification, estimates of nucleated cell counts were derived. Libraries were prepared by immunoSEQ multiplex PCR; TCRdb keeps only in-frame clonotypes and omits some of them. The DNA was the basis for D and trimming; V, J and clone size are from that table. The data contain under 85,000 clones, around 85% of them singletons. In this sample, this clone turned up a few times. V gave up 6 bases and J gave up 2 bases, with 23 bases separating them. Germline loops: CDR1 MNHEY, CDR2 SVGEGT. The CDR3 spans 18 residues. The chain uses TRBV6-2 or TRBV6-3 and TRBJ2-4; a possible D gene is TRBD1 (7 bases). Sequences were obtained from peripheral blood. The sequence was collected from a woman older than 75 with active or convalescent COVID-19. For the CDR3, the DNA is TGTGCCAGCAGCCCTCAGGGGGGCGGGGCGGGGACCAAAAACATTCAGTACTTC. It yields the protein CASSPQGGGAGTKNIQYF.